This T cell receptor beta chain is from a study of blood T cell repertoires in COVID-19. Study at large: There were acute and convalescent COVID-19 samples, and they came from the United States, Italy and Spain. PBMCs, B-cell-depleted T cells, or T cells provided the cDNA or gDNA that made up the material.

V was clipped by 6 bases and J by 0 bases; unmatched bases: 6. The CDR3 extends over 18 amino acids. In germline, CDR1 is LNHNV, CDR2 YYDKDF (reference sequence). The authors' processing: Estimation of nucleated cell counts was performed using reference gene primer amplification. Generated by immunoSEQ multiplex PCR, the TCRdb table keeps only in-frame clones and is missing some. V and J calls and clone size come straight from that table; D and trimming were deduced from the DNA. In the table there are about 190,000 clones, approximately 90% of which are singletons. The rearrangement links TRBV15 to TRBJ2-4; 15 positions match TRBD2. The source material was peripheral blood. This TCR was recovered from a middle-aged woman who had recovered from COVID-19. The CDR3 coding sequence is TGTGCCACCAGGGGGGGACTAGCGGGAGGCTTAGCCAAAAACATTCAGTACTTC. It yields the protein CATRGGLAGGLAKNIQYF.